This TCR beta chain was captured by sequencing in a study of blood T cell repertoires in COVID-19. In the original workflow: Nucleated cell number was recorded as an estimate derived from reference gene primer amplification. Some clones are missing from TCRdb's copy, which holds only in-frame ones; the method was immunoSEQ multiplex PCR. From that table come the V and J calls and clone size; the DNA was used to work out D and trimming. The sample lists roughly 300,000 clones, 85% occurring once. Trimming pared 3 bases from V and 8 bases from J, leaving 11 bases between. The CDR3 has 12 amino acids. CDR1 is SGHRS and CDR2 is YFSETQ in the germline V gene. Those who participated ranged in age from roughly 18 to 90 years and resided in roughly 26 US areas. Cohorts were determined from participant-reported clinical history. Resolution of symptoms, clearance, or two negative PCRs was present in recovered Cohort 3 donors.

What was sequenced was PBMCs or T cells enriched from blood (not recorded which). The chain carries TRBV5-1 and TRBJ1-2; maybe TRBD1 (5 bases). The sequence was obtained from a woman between 50 and 59 years old who had recovered from COVID-19. The CDR3 region has the DNA TGCGCCAGCAGCTATGCGGACAAAGGCTACACCTTC. Its translation: CASSYADKGYTF.